What follows are 15 T cell receptor beta chains derived from one specimen sequenced in a study of T cells expressing NK-cell markers. TCRdb reprocessed the 5' RACE reads; each CDR3 protein has one entry and no DNA is given. Recorded for this sample: a few hundred thousand distinct CDR3 sequences. Sequenced: blood T cells: a sorted CD56 or NKG2C T cell subset, CD4+ or CD8+ T cells, or bulk PBMC T cells (not recorded which). The origin of the receptors is a man aged 18-75 years in good health.

The rearrangement uses TRBV20-1 and TRBJ2-1; TCRdb proposes TRBD2, but this gene call is untestable without DNA. Germline V lookup: CDR1 DFQATT, CDR2 SNEGSKA (reference sequence). This CDR3 is built from 16 residues. This CDR3 reads CSARDFTRGDYNEQFF.

The genes are TRBV20-1 and TRBJ2-7; TCRdb's assignment of TRBD2 cannot be checked, as there is no DNA. Germline V gene sequence: CDR1 DFQATT, CDR2 SNEGSKA (reference sequence). This CDR3 contains 15 residues. The CDR3 loop is CSARDRLPYNDEQYF.

The rearrangement uses TRBV9 and TRBJ2-7; no DNA is available, so the TRBD1 call from TCRdb remains unchecked. Germline CDR1 is SGDLS and CDR2 is YYNGEE. The CDR3 is 15 residues long. The chain's CDR3 is CASSVGWTGYNEQYF.

This chain uses TRBV9 with TRBJ1-3. From germline, CDR1 is SGDLS and CDR2 YYNGEE. The CDR3 runs 16 residues. This chain's CDR3 is CASSVEVGDFGNTIYF.

The chain couples TRBV12-3 or TRBV12-4 to TRBJ1-5. The CDR3 sequence is 13 residues long. The CDR3 spells CASTLRGRQPQHF.

J is TRBJ2-7 and V is TRBV20-1; as DNA is missing, the TRBD2 call by TCRdb cannot be tested. CDR1 is DFQATT, CDR2 SNEGSKA, per germline (reference sequence). The CDR3 has 13 residues. Here the CDR3 reads CSHVSGGAYEQYF.

The chain recombines TRBV6-1 with TRBJ1-4. The CDR3 extends over 13 amino acids. Germline lookup yields CDR1 MNHNS and CDR2 SASEGT. This CDR3 is CASSGNWHEKLFF.

The chain employs TRBV28 and TRBJ2-7; TCRdb calls TRBD1, which cannot be checked without DNA. The V gene's germline CDR1 is MDHEN and CDR2 SYDVKM. The CDR3 loop spans 15 amino acids. CDR3 in amino acids: CASSLGRGRIYEQYF.

This sequence joins TRBV5-1 and TRBJ1-6. The CDR3 extends over 14 amino acids. Looked up from germline, CDR1 is SGHRS and CDR2 is YFSETQ. CDR3 amino acids: CASSLEANNSPLHF.

The J gene is TRBJ1-2, the V gene TRBV5-5; checking the TCRdb D call of TRBD1 is not possible without DNA. Germline V gene lookup returns CDR1 SGHKS and CDR2 YYEKEE (reference sequence). The CDR3 contains 14 residues. The CDR3 is CASHPGQTNYGYTF.

The chain is built from TRBV5-5 and TRBJ2-7; the TRBD2 assignment by TCRdb is unverifiable without DNA. CDR1 and CDR2 from the germline V gene are SGHKS and YYEKEE (reference sequence). This CDR3 contains 13 residues. CDR3 residues: CASSLARGGEQYF.

This chain connects TRBV5-6 to TRBJ1-6; the TCRdb call, TRBD1, lacks DNA for checking. The CDR3 length is 16 residues. Germline CDR1 reads SGHDT; CDR2 reads YYEEEE. The CDR3 sequence is CASSFGRAYSNSPLHF.

This sequence joins TRBV2 and TRBJ2-1; with no DNA, the TCRdb D assignment of TRBD2 cannot be verified. Germline values: CDR1 SNHLY, CDR2 FYNNEI. CDR3 length: 15 residues. The CDR3 sequence: CASSPPGLAYNEQFF. Using reference TRBV2 and TRBJ2-1 for the parts outside the CDR3, the full variable domain is EPEVTQTPSHQVTQMGQEVILRCVPISNHLYFYWYRQILGQKVEFLVSFYNNEISEKSEIFDDQFSVERPDGSNFTLKIRSTKLEDSAMYFCASSPPGLAYNEQFFGPGTRLTVL.

The V and J genes are TRBV4-1 and TRBJ2-1; the D gene TCRdb calls, TRBD1, cannot be checked with no DNA. CDR1 and CDR2 from the germline V gene are MGHRA and YSYEKL. The CDR3 runs to 16 residues. CDR3 in amino acids: CASSPRLRQGPNEQFF.

The V gene is TRBV12-3 or TRBV12-4, the J gene TRBJ2-2; TCRdb picks TRBD2, but there is no DNA to check that call. The CDR3 totals 15 residues. CDR3 residues: CASSRSGPNTGELFF.